This TCR beta chain comes out of a study of T cells in women clearing cervical HPV infection. Concerning this clone itself: The read halts 3 residues ahead of the CDR3 end, with the missing end drawn from the germline J gene.

This CDR3 contains 20 residues. V was cut by 5 bases and J by 0 bases, with 25 bases left in between. Germline CDR1 is PRHDT and CDR2 is FYEKMQ (reference sequence). Method: immunoSEQ multiplex PCR; TCRdb's copy keeps in-frame clones and lacks some. The sample's table shows 30,000 to 40,000 clones. Sequenced input: blood buffy coat. The gene calls are TRBV13 and TRBJ2-2; possible D gene TRBD1, 5 bases. The sequence was obtained from a woman between 18 and 69 years old with a cervical HPV16 infection that either progressed to CIN3+ or cleared (not recorded which). This CDR3 is CASSARGRTIWGANTGELFF. Partial CDR3 DNA: TGTGCCAGCAGCGCGCGTGGAAGAACTATATGGGGCGCGAACACCGGGGAG.